The 9 T cell receptor beta chains presented below share a single source sample, sequenced in a study of blood T cell repertoires in COVID-19. Produced via immunoSEQ multiplex PCR; TCRdb's table is partial and in-frame only. The sample comprises hundreds of thousands of clones, 86% of which are singletons, and over 1.3% rests with the top ten. The sample was peripheral blood. The receptors stem from a woman in her 30s with active or convalescent COVID-19.

The chain is built from TRBV6-6 and TRBJ1-5; D gene unclear. Germline lookup yields CDR1 MNHNY and CDR2 SVGAGI (reference sequence). V lost 5 bases, J lost 0 bases, and 17 bases lay in between. CDR3 length equals 17 residues. The CDR3 DNA sequence: TGTGCCAGCAGTCCCTCCCCAAGTGAGTATAGCAATCAGCCCCAGCATTTT. Its protein is CASSPSPSEYSNQPQHF.

V gene TRBV2 combines with J gene TRBJ1-1, with TRBD1 as a possible D gene (6 bases). The CDR3 spans 14 residues. The germline CDR1 and CDR2 sequences are SNHLY and FYNNEI. The V end lost 2 bases, the J end lost 2 bases, and 9 bases lay between the germline ends. CDR3 in DNA: TGTGCCAGCAGTGAAAGGGGGGGAAACACTGAAGCTTTCTTT. Protein sequence: CASSERGGNTEAFF.

The chain couples TRBV4-1 to TRBJ2-2; 8 nucleotides agree with TRBD2. Looked up from germline, CDR1 is MGHRA and CDR2 is YSYEKL. J gave up 1 base and V 4 bases, and 5 bases lay outside the gene matches. The CDR3 has 16 amino acids. The CDR3: CASSPRAGGNTGELFF. CDR3 DNA: TGCGCCAGCAGCCCCCGGGCGGGGGGGAACACCGGGGAGCTGTTTTTT.

The V and J genes are TRBV15 and TRBJ2-7; D gene uncertain. The germline CDR1 and CDR2 sequences are LNHNV and YYDKDF (reference sequence). This CDR3 contains 16 residues. The ends were cut back, 0 bases at V and 3 bases at J, with 15 bases in the middle. CDR3 residues: CATSRDTALTGYEQYF. The CDR3 bases are TGTGCCACCAGCAGAGATACTGCACTAACGGGCTACGAGCAGTACTTC.

The gene calls are TRBV27 and TRBJ1-3, with D possibly being TRBD1 (5 bases). V gave up 5 bases and J gave up 0 bases, with 20 bases separating them. Germline V gives CDR1 MNHEY, CDR2 SMNVEV (reference sequence). The CDR3 contains 18 residues. CDR3 DNA sequence: TGTGCCAGCAGTCCGGGGACTACTCCTGCAAGCTCTGGAAACACCATATATTTT. It encodes CASSPGTTPASSGNTIYF.

This sequence joins TRBV7-2 and TRBJ2-5; 14 positions match TRBD2. The CDR3 is made up of 16 amino acids. Germline V gives CDR1 SGHTA, CDR2 FQGNSA. The trim removed 4 bases at V and 5 bases at J, leaving 6 bases unmatched. This chain's CDR3 is CASSSRGLAGVETQYF. In DNA, the CDR3 is TGTGCCAGCAGCTCCCGGGGACTAGCGGGAGTTGAGACCCAGTACTTC.

The rearrangement uses TRBV6-2 or TRBV6-3 and TRBJ2-7, with a weak D call TRBD2 (6 bases). V was shortened by 2 bases and J by 3 bases, with 8 bases between the two germline ends. Germline lookup yields CDR1 MNHEY and CDR2 SVGEGT. This CDR3 is built from 13 residues. CDR3 region: CASSYVGGYEQYF. The DNA of the CDR3 is TGTGCCAGCAGTTACGTCGGGGGCTACGAGCAGTACTTC.

The CDR3 sequence: CASSLLLQGLSYEQYF. The CDR3 nucleotides read TGTGCCAGCAGCTTACTTCTACAGGGGCTCTCCTACGAGCAGTACTTC. The chain has TRBV5-4 and TRBJ2-7; 7 nucleotides agree with TRBD1. The CDR3 loop spans 16 amino acids. The V gene end was trimmed by 2 bases and the J gene end by 0 bases; junction bases not matched to a gene: 8. Germline V gives CDR1 SGHNT, CDR2 YYREEE (reference sequence).

V is TRBV12-1 and J is TRBJ2-3; no DNA check was done on the table's D call, TRBD2. TRBV12-1 is annotated as a pseudogene. This CDR3 has 17 amino acids. In nucleotides, the CDR3 is TGTGCCAGCAGCTTTGCGTTGGGACTAGCGGAACCGGATACGCAGTATTTT. It is translated as CASSFALGLAEPDTQYF.